Ten or more counts support the clone carrying this T cell receptor beta chain. CDR3 length: 16 amino acids. V was shortened by 1 base and J by 2 bases, with 9 bases between the two germline ends. The sample originates from a study of T cells after yellow fever vaccination. Conversion of TCR transcripts into cDNA relied on 5'RACE template switching, which added a universal primer site and UMIs. TCRdb called the 5' RACE reads again in MiXCR, with one record for every CDR3 protein. This sample has roughly 120,000 distinct CDR3 sequences, with 6% to 8% found just once. The rearrangement links TRBV12-3 or TRBV12-4 to TRBJ2-6; weak D call: TRBD1 (5 bases). This sample comprised CD4+ T cells sorted from PBMCs, obtained more than 8 days after the first yellow fever vaccination. The sequence was collected from a man between 18 and 29 years old who received the YFV17D yellow fever vaccine. CDR3 nucleotide sequence: TGTGCCAGCAGTTTAGGACGGACAACTGGGGCCAACGTCCTGACTTTC. Translating it yields CASSLGRTTGANVLTF.